The 10 T cell receptor beta chains reported below all come from one sample, sequenced in a study of identical twins. TCRdb redid the calling of the 5' RACE reads with MiXCR, one entry per CDR3 protein. The sample shows just over 450,000 distinct CDR3 sequences, 12% to 15% of them seen only once. The data also belong to a second study, concerning yellow fever vaccine responses in identical twins.

The sequencing input was CD4+ T cells sorted from blood. These receptor sequences come from a woman between 18 and 29 years old in good health.

This clonotype has just a few counts. The chain joins TRBV6-1 to TRBJ2-2; tentatively, D is TRBD2 (6 bases). The ends were cut back, 7 bases at V and 5 bases at J, with 14 bases in the middle. Germline values: CDR1 MNHNS, CDR2 SASEGT. The CDR3 sequence is 14 residues long. For the CDR3, the DNA is TGTGCCAGCAAGGAGGGTTCAAGTACCGGGGAGCTGTTTTTT. It specifies CASKEGSSTGELFF.

In this sample, this clonotype turned up a few times. V is TRBV12-3 or TRBV12-4 and J is TRBJ2-7, with 7 positions matching TRBD1. This CDR3 has 13 residues. V was pared by 5 bases and J by 3 bases, with 4 bases of the junction left unmatched. The chain's CDR3 is CASSPGQYYEQYF. CDR3 coding DNA: TGTGCCAGCAGTCCGGGACAGTACTACGAGCAGTACTTC.

The rearrangement uses TRBV7-2 and TRBJ2-1, with 8 bases lining up with TRBD2. CDR3 size: 20 residues. Per the germline V gene, CDR1 is SGHTA and CDR2 is FQGNSA. J lost 5 bases, V lost 0 bases, and 18 bases had no gene match. CDR3 amino acids: CASSLAWVAAGGTPNNEQFF. The CDR3, as DNA: TGTGCCAGCAGCTTAGCCTGGGTCGCGGCGGGAGGCACCCCCAACAATGAGCAGTTCTTC.

The CDR3 spells CASIRDISYNEQFF. CDR3 DNA sequence: TGTGCCAGCATCCGGGACATCTCCTACAATGAGCAGTTCTTC. The chain couples TRBV6-2 or TRBV6-3 to TRBJ2-1; D is possibly TRBD1 (6 bases). This CDR3 is 14 amino acids long. V was clipped by 7 bases and J by 0 bases, with 10 bases between them. Germline-derived CDR1 and CDR2 are MNHEY and SVGEGT.

CDR3 protein: CSAGSGGAETQYF. CDR3 coding DNA: TGCAGTGCGGGTAGCGGGGGGGCAGAGACCCAGTACTTC. This chain uses TRBV20-1 with TRBJ2-5, with TRBD2 matching 11 bases. The V and J ends lost 6 bases and 4 bases, in that order; junction bases with no gene match: 4. Germline CDR1 reads DFQATT; CDR2 reads SNEGSKA (reference sequence). There are 13 residues in the CDR3.

This clonotype was seen a few times. The chain couples TRBV28 to TRBJ2-5, with 13 bases aligning to TRBD2. The CDR3 covers 16 residues. Germline assignment: CDR1 MDHEN and CDR2 SYDVKM. Trimming at V came to 6 bases and at J to 3 bases, leaving 7 bases not matched to a gene. CDR3 DNA sequence: TGTGCCAGCAGGACCCGACTAGCGGGAGGTGAAGAGACCCAGTACTTC. Translating gives CASRTRLAGGEETQYF.

This clonotype was seen more than once but under ten times. This sequence joins TRBV12-3 or TRBV12-4 and TRBJ2-1; D is possibly TRBD2 (6 bases). Trimming took off 7 bases at V and 10 bases at J, with 11 bases between the two ends. This CDR3 spans 11 amino acids. The CDR3: CASIARGEQFF. The CDR3 DNA reads TGTGCCAGCATCGCCCGGGGGGAGCAGTTCTTC.

V gene TRBV12-3 or TRBV12-4 combines with J gene TRBJ2-5; the D gene could be TRBD1 or TRBD2 (6 bases each). Deletions cut 7 bases from V and 7 bases from J, with 16 bases between. This CDR3 spans 13 amino acids. The CDR3 sequence: CASTRGREGTQYF. In nucleotides, the CDR3 is TGTGCCAGCACCCGGGGGCGAGAGGGGACCCAGTACTTC.

This clonotype occurred a few times. The chain has TRBV20-1 and TRBJ2-7; D perhaps matches TRBD2 (5 bases). The germline CDR1 and CDR2 sequences are DFQATT and SNEGSKA (reference sequence). Trimming pared 2 bases from V and 0 bases from J, leaving 14 bases between. This CDR3 has 15 residues. The CDR3 DNA reads TGCAGTGCTAGACCACGGACGGGGAGCTCCTACGAGCAGTACTTC. Encoded protein: CSARPRTGSSYEQYF.

This clonotype was detected a few times. The V and J genes are TRBV27 and TRBJ2-7; D might be TRBD2 (6 bases). This CDR3 is built from 18 residues. CDR1 and CDR2 from the germline V gene are MNHEY and SMNVEV (reference sequence). The V end lost 3 bases, the J end lost 1 base, and 22 bases lay between the germline ends. The CDR3 spells CASSFNPLFGRDSYEQYF. CDR3 in DNA: TGTGCCAGCAGTTTCAACCCCCTTTTCGGGCGGGATTCCTACGAGCAGTACTTC.